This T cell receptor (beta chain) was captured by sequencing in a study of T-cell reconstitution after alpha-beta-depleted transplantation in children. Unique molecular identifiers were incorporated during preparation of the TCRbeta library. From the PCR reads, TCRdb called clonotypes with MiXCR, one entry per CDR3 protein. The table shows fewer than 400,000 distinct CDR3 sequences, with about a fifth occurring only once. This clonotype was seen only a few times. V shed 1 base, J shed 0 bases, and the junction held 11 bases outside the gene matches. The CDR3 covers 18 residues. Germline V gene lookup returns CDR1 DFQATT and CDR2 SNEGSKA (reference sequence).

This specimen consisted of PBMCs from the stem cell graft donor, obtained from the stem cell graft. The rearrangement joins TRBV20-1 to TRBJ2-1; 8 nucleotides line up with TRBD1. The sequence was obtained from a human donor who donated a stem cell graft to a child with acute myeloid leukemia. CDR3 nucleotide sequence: TGCAGTGCTAGAGCACAGGGGGTTTATTTTAGCTCCTACAATGAGCAGTTCTTC. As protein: CSARAQGVYFSSYNEQFF.